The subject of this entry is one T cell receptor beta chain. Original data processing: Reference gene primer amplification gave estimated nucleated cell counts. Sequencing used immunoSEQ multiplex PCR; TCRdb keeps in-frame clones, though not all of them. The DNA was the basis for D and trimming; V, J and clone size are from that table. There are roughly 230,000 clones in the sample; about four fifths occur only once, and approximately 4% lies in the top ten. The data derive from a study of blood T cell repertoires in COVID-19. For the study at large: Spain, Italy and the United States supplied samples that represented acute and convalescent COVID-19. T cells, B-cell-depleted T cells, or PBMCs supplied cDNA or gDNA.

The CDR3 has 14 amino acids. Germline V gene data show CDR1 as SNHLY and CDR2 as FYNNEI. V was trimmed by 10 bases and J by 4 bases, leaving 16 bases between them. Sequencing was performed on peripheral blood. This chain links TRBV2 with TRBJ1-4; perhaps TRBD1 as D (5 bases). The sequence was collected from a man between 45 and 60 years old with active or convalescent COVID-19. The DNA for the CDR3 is TGTGCCAACTCCTCGGGCAGGGTTAATGAAAAACTGTTTTTT. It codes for CANSSGRVNEKLFF.